The 18 T cell receptor beta chains reported below all come from one sample, sequenced in a study of T cells in Graves' hyperthyroidism and ophthalmopathy. TCR beta CDR3 regions were amplified from RNA. The study used the HTBI primer set for a first-round RT-PCR of the TCR CDR3. TCRdb re-called the multiplex PCR reads with MiXCR, one entry per CDR3 protein. The sample consists of 490,000 or so distinct CDR3 sequences, roughly 15% of them appearing once. The sequenced material came from blood. The receptor source for this set is a woman between 25 and 40 years old with Graves' ophthalmopathy.

This clonotype was detected only a few times. The chain is built from TRBV5-4 and TRBJ2-4; D is possibly TRBD1 (5 bases). The CDR3 runs 15 residues. Trimming left V 4 bases short and J 1 base short, with 12 bases between. Germline V gives CDR1 SGHNT, CDR2 YYREEE (reference sequence). The CDR3 loop is CASSPPGWAKNIQYF. The CDR3 nucleotides read TGTGCCAGCAGCCCGCCAGGGTGGGCCAAAAACATTCAGTACTTC.

This sequence joins TRBV7-3 and TRBJ2-2; D remains ambiguous. V lost 4 bases and J 4 bases, leaving 7 bases between the germline ends. Looked up from germline, CDR1 is SGHTA and CDR2 is FQGTGA. The CDR3 has 13 residues. DNA for the CDR3: TGTGCCAGCAGCTCAATTATCACCGGGGAGCTGTTTTTT. Amino acid sequence: CASSSIITGELFF.

This clonotype was counted a few times. The chain joins TRBV15 to TRBJ2-7; no firm D call. Per the germline V gene, CDR1 is LNHNV and CDR2 is YYDKDF (reference sequence). The CDR3 spans 12 residues. The V and J ends lost 5 bases and 7 bases respectively, with 12 bases between them. CDR3 protein: CATSFPSQEQYF. CDR3 nucleotides: TGTGCCACCAGCTTCCCGTCGCAAGAGCAGTACTTC. Supplemented by reference TRBV15 and TRBJ2-7, the full variable domain reads DAMVIQNPRYQVTQFGKPVTLSCSQTLNHNVMYWYQQKSSQAPKLLFHYYDKDFNNEADTPDNFQSRRPNTSFCFLDIRSPGLGDTAMYLCATSFPSQEQYFGPGTRLTVT.

This clonotype came up many times. V usage is TRBV6-1 and J usage is TRBJ2-7; either TRBD1 or TRBD2 may supply D (5 bases each). Trimming pared 3 bases from V and 3 bases from J, leaving 12 bases between. Germline V gene sequence: CDR1 MNHNS, CDR2 SASEGT. There are 14 residues in the CDR3. In DNA, the CDR3 is TGTGCCAGCAGTGATTTCGGTGGGGGCTACGAGCAGTACTTC. The encoded protein is CASSDFGGGYEQYF.

This clonotype showed up just a few times. The CDR3 here is CASKRGSFYNEQFF. The CDR3 region has the DNA TGTGCCAGCAAACGGGGGTCGTTCTACAATGAGCAGTTCTTC. The V gene is TRBV6-1, the J gene TRBJ2-1; the D gene is possibly TRBD2 (6 bases). Germline lookup yields CDR1 MNHNS and CDR2 SASEGT. V lost 7 bases, J lost 3 bases, and 13 bases lay in between. The CDR3 has 14 residues.

V usage is TRBV2 and J usage is TRBJ2-3; D remains ambiguous. The CDR3 has 14 residues. V dropped 1 base and J dropped 5 bases, with 10 bases sitting between them. Germline lookup yields CDR1 SNHLY and CDR2 FYNNEI. The CDR3 sequence: CASSEVDWLDTQYF. The DNA of the CDR3 is TGTGCCAGCAGTGAAGTTGACTGGTTAGATACGCAGTATTTT.

The chain joins TRBV4-1 to TRBJ1-1; D possibly corresponds to TRBD1 (5 bases). The length of the CDR3 is 17 residues. Germline V gene lookup returns CDR1 MGHRA and CDR2 YSYEKL. Between the trimmed V and J ends, which lost 3 bases and 4 bases, there was a span of 21 bases. The DNA for the CDR3 is TGCGCCAGCAGCCACGCCGGGACCGTCATGGGCCGCACTGAAGCTTTCTTT. Amino acid sequence: CASSHAGTVMGRTEAFF.

The chain employs TRBV29-1 and TRBJ2-7; perhaps TRBD2 as D (6 bases). The V end lost 3 bases, the J end lost 3 bases, and 15 bases lay between the germline ends. The CDR3 extends over 14 amino acids. Germline loops: CDR1 SQVTM, CDR2 ANQGSEA. CDR3 sequence: CSVEEGVNVYEQYF. CDR3 coding DNA: TGCAGCGTTGAGGAGGGAGTGAATGTCTACGAGCAGTACTTC.

The V call is TRBV28, the J call TRBJ1-4, with no clear D. There are 14 residues in the CDR3. Germline CDR1 is MDHEN and CDR2 is SYDVKM. The V end was cut by 5 bases, the J end by 8 bases, with 15 bases between. CDR3 residues: CASSPESPGEKLFF. For the CDR3, the DNA is TGTGCCAGCAGTCCAGAGTCCCCCGGGGAAAAACTGTTTTTT. The full variable domain, in which reference TRBV28 and TRBJ1-4 provide the parts outside the CDR3, is DVKVTQSSRYLVKRTGEKVFLECVQDMDHENMFWYRQDPGLGLRLIYFSYDVKMKEKGDIPEGYSVSREKKERFSLILESASTNQTSMYLCASSPESPGEKLFFGSGTQLSVL.

The chain is built from TRBV5-5 and TRBJ2-1, with TRBD2 identical over 8 bases. Per the germline V gene, CDR1 is SGHKS and CDR2 is YYEKEE (reference sequence). This CDR3 comprises 16 residues. Germline trimming cut 4 bases from V and 4 bases from J; bases unmatched to any gene: 10. The CDR3 nucleotides are TGTGCCAGCAGCCTTTCTGGTAGCGGGACTTACAATGAGCAGTTCTTC. This encodes CASSLSGSGTYNEQFF.

The chain recombines TRBV12-5 with TRBJ2-3; 7 nucleotides line up with TRBD2. Germline-derived CDR1 and CDR2 are LGHNT and FRNRAP. The V segment lost 1 base and the J segment 6 bases; nucleotides outside the gene matches: 7. This CDR3 is built from 15 residues. In DNA form, the CDR3 reads TGTGCTAGTGGTTTGGAGGGGACTACCCGGGATACGCAGTATTTT. It translates to CASGLEGTTRDTQYF.

The CDR3 region has the DNA TGTGCCAGCTCAGCACTAGACACAGATACGCAGTATTTT. Protein sequence: CASSALDTDTQYF. The chain is built from TRBV18 and TRBJ2-3, with a tentative D call TRBD2 (5 bases). CDR1 is KGHSH and CDR2 is LQKENI in the germline V gene. The germline V and J ends were trimmed by 5 bases and 2 bases, with 8 bases remaining between them. The CDR3 extends over 13 amino acids.

The chain joins TRBV6-5 to TRBJ2-7, with D tentatively TRBD2 (6 bases). Germline assignment: CDR1 MNHEY and CDR2 SVGAGI. The CDR3 spans 14 residues. The germline V and J ends were trimmed by 4 bases and 3 bases, with 13 bases remaining between them. The DNA for the CDR3 is TGTGCCAGCAGTTCCCTGACTAGTAGCTACGAGCAGTACTTC. The encoded protein is CASSSLTSSYEQYF.

This clonotype has a count of ten or more. The genes are TRBV28 and TRBJ2-1; maybe TRBD2 (7 bases). CDR1 and CDR2 (germline): MDHEN, SYDVKM. V lost 5 bases and J 7 bases, leaving 33 bases between the germline ends. CDR3 length: 20 residues. In nucleotides, the CDR3 is TGTGCCAGCAGTCAAATAGGACTAGGCATGAGGGGGACGCTTTGGAATGAGCAGTTCTTC. Translation: CASSQIGLGMRGTLWNEQFF.

V usage is TRBV27 and J usage is TRBJ2-3; 8 nucleotides line up with TRBD2. The germline CDR1 and CDR2 sequences are MNHEY and SMNVEV (reference sequence). There are 15 residues in the CDR3. J lost 2 bases, V lost 2 bases, and 3 bases had no gene match. CDR3 amino acids: CASSLVAGFTDTQYF. The CDR3 nucleotides read TGTGCCAGCAGTTTAGTAGCGGGATTCACAGATACGCAGTATTTT.

This clonotype was counted ten times or more. J is TRBJ2-7 and V is TRBV28; 8 bases map to TRBD1. Germline CDR1 reads MDHEN; CDR2 reads SYDVKM. The CDR3 runs 16 residues. The trim removed 2 bases at V and 5 bases at J, leaving 11 bases unmatched. In DNA, the CDR3 is TGTGCCAGCAGTTTAATGGACGGACAGGGACGAAACGAGCAGTACTTC. Protein: CASSLMDGQGRNEQYF.

The chain links TRBV5-6 to TRBJ2-5; maybe TRBD2 (6 bases). CDR3 length: 15 residues. The ends were cut back, 0 bases at V and 2 bases at J, with 11 bases in the middle. The germline CDR1 and CDR2 sequences are SGHDT and YYEEEE. CDR3 coding DNA: TGTGCCAGCAGCTTGGGGGGAGGACCTCAAGAGACCCAGTACTTC. Residues: CASSLGGGPQETQYF.

This clonotype was seen only a few times. The chain is built from TRBV19 and TRBJ2-2; 8 nucleotides align to TRBD1. This CDR3 has 17 amino acids. The ends lost 8 bases at V and 8 bases at J; junction bases unmatched: 19. From germline, CDR1 is LNHDA and CDR2 SQIVND (reference sequence). CDR3 region: CASSNRLGQGRGGELFF. CDR3 DNA: TGTGCCAGTTCCAACCGTCTCGGACAGGGAAGAGGAGGGGAGCTGTTTTTT.